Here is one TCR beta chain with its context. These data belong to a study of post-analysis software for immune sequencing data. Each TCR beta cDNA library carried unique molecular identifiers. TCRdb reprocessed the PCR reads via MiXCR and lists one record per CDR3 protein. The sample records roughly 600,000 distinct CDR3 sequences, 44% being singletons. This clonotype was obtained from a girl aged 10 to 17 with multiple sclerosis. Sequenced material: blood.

DNA of the CDR3: TGTGCCAGCAGTGTTGGGACAGGAGATAGCAATCAGCCCCAGCATTTT. This gives the protein CASSVGTGDSNQPQHF. This chain uses TRBV6-1 with TRBJ1-5; 8 bases agree with TRBD1. The V segment lost 4 bases and the J segment 0 bases; nucleotides outside the gene matches: 5. The germline V gene has CDR1 MNHNS and CDR2 SASEGT. There are 16 residues in the CDR3.